The TCR beta chain described here comes from a study of blood T cell repertoires in COVID-19 (dated by TCRdb to about 2020). Study-wide context: Samples covering the acute and convalescent phases of COVID-19 were provided by collaborators in the United States, Italy and Spain. Samples came from the ongoing ImmuneRACE study (first 160 participants) plus 1,254 subjects from 6 global collaborators. The repertoires were made available in a free public database intended to serve as a resource for research on the immune response to SARS-CoV-2. The prospective study material was composed of cDNA or gDNA derived from T cells, B-cell-depleted T cells, or PBMCs. Where HLA class I and class II types were available, the types were taken from metadata supplied by the sample provider, not from assay-based typing. The sample metadata nearly always contained a de-identified subject ID, COVID-19 status, age in years and sex. The dataset comprised deeply sampled blood TCRbeta repertoires from subjects exposed to, actively infected with, or recovered from COVID-19.

TCRbeta CDR3 regions were amplified from genomic DNA using the immunoSEQ Assay, a bias-controlled multiplex PCR. The paper's processing steps were these. The number of nucleated cells in each sample was estimated from the amplification of reference gene primers within the assay. Sequence reads were collapsed and filtered to measure the absolute abundance of every unique TCRbeta CDR3 rearrangement. For each sample, productive Simpson clonality was calculated as the square root of Simpson's diversity index across productive rearrangements. In its TCRdb copy, this immuneACCESS table keeps in-frame sequences only and misses some clones. Where compared with another copy, unresolved V genes explain less than half of these, and the others have no known cause. The V and J calls and clone size were taken over from that table, and D and trimming were inferred from the DNA. The sample profile shows approximately 91,000 clones; around 75% of them were found once. The ten largest clones add up to less than 25% of the sample.

Broader findings and caveats from the paper: Clinical and demographic metadata were provided uncurated, with the amount varying by source and participant.

Whole blood was collected in K2EDTA tubes by collaborating institutions according to the institutions' own protocols. For TCRbeta analysis, collaborators shipped samples as frozen whole blood, isolated PBMCs, or DNA extracted from either of those sample types. A word on this clone: Its antigen target is currently unknown. Per-nucleotide qualities are absent, and no much larger clonotype sits a single base away.

Specimen: peripheral blood. This TCR was sampled from a man in his 70s with acute or convalescent COVID-19.

CDR3 reads: CASRWDRRDTGELFF. The DNA sequence is given as TGCGCCAGCAGATGGGACAGAAGAGACACCGGGGAGCTGTTTTTT. The chain is encoded by TRBV5-1 joined to TRBJ2-2; TRBD1 matches 7 bases in the middle. CDR1 is given as SGHRS and CDR2 as YFSETQ, both from the germline V gene. The CDR3, from cysteine to phenylalanine, totals 15 residues. CDR3 DNA is the only sequence kept; it has 45 bases, read in frame from the first base. V is pruned by 5 bases and J by 3 bases, leaving 7 bases of the junction without a gene match.